Below are 8 T cell receptor beta chains sequenced from a single sample in a study of T cell responses to AZD1222 COVID-19 vaccine. Sequencing was performed with immunoSEQ multiplex PCR; in TCRdb, only in-frame clones are kept and a portion is missing. The table records roughly 120,000 clones, more than 85% of them present only once. The source was peripheral blood, collected on day 0 of AZD1222 vaccination. Every receptor here comes from an adult in good health.

V usage is TRBV11-3 and J usage is TRBJ1-3, with D unresolved. Germline CDR1 reads SGHNT; CDR2 reads YENEEA. This CDR3 is built from 14 residues. Deletions cut 5 bases from V and 1 base from J, with 9 bases between. In DNA, the CDR3 is TGTGCCAGCAGCGCCGGTACGTCTGGAAACACCATATATTTT. Translated: CASSAGTSGNTIYF.

V and J are TRBV10-3 and TRBJ2-1; TRBD2 matches at 13 bases. The CDR3 has 14 residues. Germline values: CDR1 ENHRY, CDR2 SYGVKD. Trimming at V came to 6 bases and at J to 9 bases, leaving 5 bases not matched to a gene. CDR3 DNA: TGTGCCATCAGACCGACTAGCGGGAGGTCTGAGCAGTTCTTC. This sequence encodes CAIRPTSGRSEQFF.

This chain links TRBV12-3 or TRBV12-4 with TRBJ1-5; D is undetermined. The CDR3 has 13 amino acids. Trimming stripped 7 bases from V and 9 bases from J, with 16 bases between. The chain's CDR3 is CASTGDLSRPQHF. CDR3 coding DNA: TGTGCCAGCACCGGGGATCTATCACGGCCCCAGCATTTT.

CDR3 sequence reads: CATSTDTDTQYF. The DNA for the CDR3 is TGTGCCACCAGCACCGACACGGATACGCAGTATTTT. The chain combines TRBV15 with TRBJ2-3; D unresolved. Germline-derived CDR1 and CDR2 are LNHNV and YYDKDF (reference sequence). The V end was cut by 4 bases, the J end by 6 bases, with 8 bases between. The CDR3 has 12 amino acids.

The chain carries TRBV27 and TRBJ2-2; maybe TRBD2 (6 bases). Germline V CDR1 and CDR2: MNHEY, SMNVEV (reference sequence). The ends were cut back, 2 bases at V and 3 bases at J, with 10 bases in the middle. CDR3 length: 15 amino acids. CDR3 in amino acids: CASSLRTTDTGELFF. CDR3 in DNA: TGTGCCAGCAGTTTAAGGACTACAGACACCGGGGAGCTGTTTTTT.

The chain recombines TRBV28 with TRBJ2-5; maybe TRBD1 (6 bases). The germline V and J ends were trimmed by 4 bases and 5 bases, with 11 bases remaining between them. Germline assignment: CDR1 MDHEN and CDR2 SYDVKM. The CDR3 is made up of 13 amino acids. DNA of the CDR3: TGTGCCAGCAGTTCGGGACAATTCGAGACCCAGTACTTC. Translation: CASSSGQFETQYF.

The gene calls are TRBV7-9 and TRBJ2-7; 11 bases map to TRBD2. This CDR3 spans 15 amino acids. Germline CDR1 is SEHNR and CDR2 is FQNEAQ (reference sequence). V lost 4 bases, J lost 1 base, and 3 bases stayed unmatched. CDR3 region: CASSYLAGGSYEQYF. CDR3 nucleotide sequence: TGTGCCAGCAGCTACCTAGCGGGAGGTTCCTACGAGCAGTACTTC.

This sequence joins TRBV10-3 and TRBJ1-2, with D possibly being TRBD1 (6 bases). The CDR3 extends over 13 amino acids. CDR1 and CDR2 (germline): ENHRY, SYGVKD. Trimming cost V 4 bases and J 4 bases, with 10 bases left between them. The CDR3, as DNA: TGTGCCATCAGTGCACAGGGCACCTATGGCTACACCTTC. This translates into CAISAQGTYGYTF.